This entry is about one T cell receptor (beta chain). Its antigen is unidentified. This record comes from a study of cytomegalovirus exposure and HLA in healthy donors. Study results and limitations: It was reported that the classifier diagnosed cytomegalovirus status with high specificity and sensitivity in both the original and validation cohorts. A later analysis found most CMV-associated TCR beta chains apparently HLA-restricted.

This PCR relied on a set of 60 Vbeta primers and 13 Jbeta primers. The authors' processing: Later work found around 85 million unique TCR beta chains, with 9.5 million to 12 million shared. Clones were sequenced by immunoSEQ multiplex PCR, and TCRdb holds only the in-frame ones, with some missing. That table gives V, J and clone size, and the DNA gave D and trimming. The sample shows under 150,000 clones, roughly 79% of them seen only once. The CDR3 extends over 15 amino acids. Unmatched junction bases numbered 6, after V lost 5 bases and J lost 5 bases. The V gene's germline CDR1 is SGDLS and CDR2 YYNGEE.

This clonotype was obtained from a woman aged 45-59 years in good health and CMV-seronegative. V gene TRBV9 combines with J gene TRBJ2-4; 11 bases line up with TRBD2. The sequenced sample consisted of PBMCs. The CDR3 reads CASSTSGSWENIQYF. The CDR3 DNA reads TGTGCCAGCAGTACTAGCGGGAGTTGGGAAAACATTCAGTACTTC.